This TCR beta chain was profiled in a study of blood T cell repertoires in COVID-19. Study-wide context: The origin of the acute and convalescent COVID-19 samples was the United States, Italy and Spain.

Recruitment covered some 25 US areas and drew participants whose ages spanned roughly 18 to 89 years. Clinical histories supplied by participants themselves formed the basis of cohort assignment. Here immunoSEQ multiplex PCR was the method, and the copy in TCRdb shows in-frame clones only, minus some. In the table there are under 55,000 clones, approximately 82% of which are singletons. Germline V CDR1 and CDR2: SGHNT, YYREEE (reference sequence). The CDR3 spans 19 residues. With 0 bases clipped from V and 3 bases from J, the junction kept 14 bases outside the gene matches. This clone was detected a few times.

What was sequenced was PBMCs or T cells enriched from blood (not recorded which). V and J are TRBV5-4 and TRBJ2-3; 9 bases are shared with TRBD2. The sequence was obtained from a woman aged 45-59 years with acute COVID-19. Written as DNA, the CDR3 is TGTGCCAGCAGCTTGGTGGGAGGGTGGGGACTAGCAGGGACAGATACGCAGTATTTT. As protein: CASSLVGGWGLAGTDTQYF. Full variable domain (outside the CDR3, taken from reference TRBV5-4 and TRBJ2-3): ETGVTQSPTHLIKTRGQQVTLRCSSQSGHNTVSWYQQALGQGPQFIFQYYREEENGRGNFPPRFSGLQFPNYSSELNVNALELDDSALYLCASSLVGGWGLAGTDTQYFGPGTRLTVL.